This T cell receptor beta chain was sequenced for a study of OX40 agonist ivuxolimab in advanced cancers. As for the study in general: Patients were treated with intravenous ivuxolimab, dosed at 0.01 to 10 mg/kg and infused every 2 weeks.

Prior autoimmune disease or systemic immunosuppression barred patients. CDR3 length equals 17 residues. The germline gives CDR1 LGHNT, CDR2 FRNRAP. The trim removed 5 bases at V and 5 bases at J, leaving 10 bases unmatched. Study conclusions and caveats: Partial responders dosed at 0.1-3.0 mg/kg displayed clonal expansion ranking among the lowest. There was clonal expansion of CD4+ and CD8+ blood T cells by week 6 at 0.1 to 3.0 mg/kg.

In its sample, this clone was seen a few times. Its antigen is currently unknown. TCRdb's copy holds only in-frame clones and misses some; the assay was immunoSEQ multiplex PCR. Among 65,000 to 85,000 clones listed, about 94% were seen once. This rearrangement joins TRBV12-5 to TRBJ2-1, with TRBD1 matching over 12 bases. The clonotype comes from an adult with an advanced solid tumor such as melanoma, head and neck, liver or kidney cancer. Material: CD4+ or CD8+ T cells sorted from blood, obtained in a trial of the OX40 agonist ivuxolimab. The CDR3 loop reads CASGPGTGGWNDNEQFF. In DNA, the CDR3 is TGTGCTAGTGGTCCGGGGACAGGGGGCTGGAATGACAATGAGCAGTTCTTC.